These T cell receptor beta chains were read from a single sample in a study of CD8 T cells in ankylosing spondylitis. From the 5' RACE reads, TCRdb called clonotypes with MiXCR, one entry per CDR3 protein. This sample carries under 450,000 distinct CDR3 sequences, roughly 18% of them seen once, and the ten largest clones take just over 1%. Sequencing was carried out using blood, either unsorted or a sorted T cell fraction (not recorded which). The source is a male donor with ankylosing spondylitis. The CDR3 runs from the conserved cysteine through the conserved F or W. Fields, in order: D gene, clone size, V gene, J gene, CDR3 protein, CDR3 DNA. D genes are given only for firm matches. Size is omitted from some rows. Given values are once, few, many or a class for expanded clones.

d_call: TRBD2; clone_size: few; v_call: TRBV5-1; j_call: TRBJ2-5; cdr3_aa: CASTTLTSGGAGETQYF; cdr3_nt: TGCGCCAGCACCACATTGACTAGCGGGGGGGCCGGCGAGACCCAGTACTTC
d_call: -; clone_size: many; v_call: TRBV7-3; j_call: TRBJ2-2; cdr3_aa: CASSLIGIGELFF; cdr3_nt: TGTGCCAGCAGCTTAATAGGGATCGGGGAGCTGTTTTTT
d_call: TRBD1; clone_size: few; v_call: TRBV24-1; j_call: TRBJ2-1; cdr3_aa: CATSDSGTGDEAGNEQFF; cdr3_nt: TGTGCCACCAGTGATTCCGGGACAGGGGACGAAGCGGGCAATGAGCAGTTCTTC
d_call: -; clone_size: few; v_call: TRBV5-4; j_call: TRBJ2-1; cdr3_aa: CASSFPGVAGSLNEQFF; cdr3_nt: TGTGCCAGCAGCTTCCCCGGGGTAGCCGGGTCCCTTAATGAGCAGTTCTTC
d_call: TRBD2; clone_size: -; v_call: TRBV20-1; j_call: TRBJ2-5; cdr3_aa: CSARGREGHRETQYF; cdr3_nt: TGCAGTGCTAGAGGGCGGGAGGGTCACCGGGAGACCCAGTACTTC
d_call: TRBD1; clone_size: -; v_call: TRBV12-3/TRBV12-4; j_call: TRBJ2-3; cdr3_aa: CASSLLRDRGKGTQYF; cdr3_nt: TGTGCCAGCAGTTTACTTCGGGACAGGGGGAAGGGTACGCAGTATTTT
d_call: TRBD2; clone_size: -; v_call: TRBV11-2; j_call: TRBJ2-5; cdr3_aa: CACRTSGGATPETQYF; cdr3_nt: TGTGCCTGCCGGACTAGCGGGGGGGCGACACCAGAGACCCAGTACTTC
d_call: -; clone_size: -; v_call: TRBV11-2; j_call: TRBJ2-6; cdr3_aa: CASSLGGTTISGANVLTF; cdr3_nt: TGTGCCAGCAGCTTAGGCGGGACGACGATCTCTGGGGCCAACGTCCTGACTTTC
d_call: TRBD2; clone_size: few; v_call: TRBV9; j_call: TRBJ2-7; cdr3_aa: CASSEGTSGSREQYF; cdr3_nt: TGTGCCAGCAGCGAGGGGACTAGCGGGAGTAGGGAGCAGTACTTC
d_call: TRBD2; clone_size: many; v_call: TRBV5-1; j_call: TRBJ2-1; cdr3_aa: CASSPGTSDEQFF; cdr3_nt: TGCGCCAGCAGCCCGGGGACTAGCGATGAGCAGTTCTTC
d_call: -; clone_size: -; v_call: TRBV18; j_call: TRBJ2-1; cdr3_aa: CASSPPPGSRGSYNEQFF; cdr3_nt: TGTGCCAGCTCACCACCGCCAGGAAGCCGGGGTTCCTACAATGAGCAGTTCTTC
d_call: TRBD2; clone_size: few; v_call: TRBV5-1; j_call: TRBJ2-5; cdr3_aa: CASGTSGKETQYF; cdr3_nt: TGCGCCAGCGGGACTAGCGGTAAAGAGACCCAGTACTTC
d_call: TRBD2; clone_size: few; v_call: TRBV14; j_call: TRBJ2-5; cdr3_aa: CASSPPRTSGTQETQYF; cdr3_nt: TGTGCCAGCAGCCCCCCAAGGACTAGCGGGACGCAGGAGACCCAGTACTTC
d_call: TRBD1; clone_size: -; v_call: TRBV20-1; j_call: TRBJ2-1; cdr3_aa: CSARTGGVNEQFF; cdr3_nt: TGCAGTGCCCGGACAGGGGGGGTCAATGAGCAGTTCTTC
d_call: TRBD1; clone_size: -; v_call: TRBV12-3/TRBV12-4; j_call: TRBJ2-7; cdr3_aa: CASSSYRGPHEQYF; cdr3_nt: TGTGCCAGCAGTTCCTACAGGGGACCACACGAGCAGTACTTC
d_call: -; clone_size: -; v_call: TRBV30; j_call: TRBJ2-5; cdr3_aa: CAWTTGTFRETQYF; cdr3_nt: TGTGCCTGGACTACCGGGACCTTCCGGGAGACCCAGTACTTC
d_call: -; clone_size: few; v_call: TRBV20-1; j_call: TRBJ1-4; cdr3_aa: CSARGGHLGTYEKLFF; cdr3_nt: TGCAGTGCTAGAGGTGGACACCTGGGGACATATGAAAAACTGTTTTTT
d_call: -; clone_size: once; v_call: TRBV18; j_call: TRBJ1-5; cdr3_aa: CASSPPGAGNQPQHF; cdr3_nt: TGTGCCAGCTCACCACCGGGGGCGGGGAATCAGCCCCAGCATTTT
d_call: TRBD2; clone_size: few; v_call: TRBV12-3/TRBV12-4; j_call: TRBJ2-3; cdr3_aa: CASSLGTSGISGTDTQYF; cdr3_nt: TGTGCCAGCAGTTTGGGGACTAGCGGGATATCGGGTACAGATACGCAGTATTTT